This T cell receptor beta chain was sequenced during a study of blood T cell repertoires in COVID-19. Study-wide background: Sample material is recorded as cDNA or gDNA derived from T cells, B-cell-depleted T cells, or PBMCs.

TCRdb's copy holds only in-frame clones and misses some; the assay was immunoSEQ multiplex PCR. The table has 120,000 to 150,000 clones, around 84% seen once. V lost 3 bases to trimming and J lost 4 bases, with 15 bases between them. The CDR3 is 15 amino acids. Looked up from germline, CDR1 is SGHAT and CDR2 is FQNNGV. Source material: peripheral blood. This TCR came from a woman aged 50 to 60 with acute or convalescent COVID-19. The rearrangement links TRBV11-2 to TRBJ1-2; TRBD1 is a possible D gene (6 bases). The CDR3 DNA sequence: TGTGCCAGCAGCTTTCAGGGGCCAAGTCCCTATGGCTACACCTTC. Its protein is CASSFQGPSPYGYTF.